What follows is one T cell receptor (beta chain) and its context. The antigen is not known. The data were produced by immunoSEQ multiplex PCR, yet TCRdb's version contains in-frame clones alone and is incomplete. The sample shows 25,000 or so clones, more than 90% of them seen only once. The data originate from a study of graft-versus-host responses after intestinal transplantation. On the study more broadly: Each transplant was multivisceral, liver-intestinal, or isolated intestinal. Once they had received anti-thymocyte globulin induction, all recipients took tacrolimus and steroids for 2 to 4 years.

General study findings and limits: Early post-transplant HvG declines showed an association with peak circulating GvH clone levels.

The TCR sequence derives from a human patient who received an intestinal transplant, so some T cells may come from the graft donor. Here the sequenced sample was PBMCs, taken just under 40 days after intestinal transplant.

The CDR3 spells CASSFEPGYSNQPQHF. The CDR3 coding sequence is TGTGCCAGCAGTTTCGAACCAGGTTATAGCAATCAGCCCCAGCATTTT. The chain has TRBV28 and TRBJ1-5; no firm D call. The germline V gene has CDR1 MDHEN and CDR2 SYDVKM. The CDR3 contains 16 residues. V shed 3 bases and J shed 0 bases, with 12 bases lying between them.